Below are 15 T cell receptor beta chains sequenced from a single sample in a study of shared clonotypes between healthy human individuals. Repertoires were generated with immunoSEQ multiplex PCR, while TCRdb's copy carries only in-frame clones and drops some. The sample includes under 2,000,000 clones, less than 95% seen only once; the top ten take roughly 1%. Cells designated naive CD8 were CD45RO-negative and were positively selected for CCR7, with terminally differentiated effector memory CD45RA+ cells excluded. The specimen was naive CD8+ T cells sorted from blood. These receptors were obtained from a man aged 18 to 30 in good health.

CDR3 nucleotide sequence: TGCGCCAGCAGCTTGTTTGCTAGCGGAGATTACAATGAGCAGTTCTTC. This encodes CASSLFASGDYNEQFF. J is TRBJ2-1 and V is TRBV5-1, with 7 bases that match TRBD2. Unmatched junction bases numbered 8, after V lost 1 base and J lost 4 bases. The CDR3 totals 16 residues. Germline CDR1 reads SGHRS; CDR2 reads YFSETQ.

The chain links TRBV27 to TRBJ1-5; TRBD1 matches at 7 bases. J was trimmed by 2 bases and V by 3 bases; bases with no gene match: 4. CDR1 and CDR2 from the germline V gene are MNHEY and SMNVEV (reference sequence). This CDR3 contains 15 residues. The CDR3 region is CASSFTGAGNQPQHF. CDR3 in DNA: TGTGCCAGCAGTTTTACAGGGGCAGGCAATCAGCCCCAGCATTTT.

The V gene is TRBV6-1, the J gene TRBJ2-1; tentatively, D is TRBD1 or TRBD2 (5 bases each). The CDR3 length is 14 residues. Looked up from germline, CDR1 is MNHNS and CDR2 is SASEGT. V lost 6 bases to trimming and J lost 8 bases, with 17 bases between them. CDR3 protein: CASRGVGGLDEQFF. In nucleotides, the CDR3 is TGTGCCAGCAGGGGGGTAGGCGGTTTGGATGAGCAGTTCTTC.

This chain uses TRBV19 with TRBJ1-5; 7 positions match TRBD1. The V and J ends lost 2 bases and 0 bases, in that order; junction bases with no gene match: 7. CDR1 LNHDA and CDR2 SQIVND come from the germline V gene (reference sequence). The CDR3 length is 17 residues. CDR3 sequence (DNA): TGTGCCAGTAGTATAAGGACAGGAGATTATAGCAATCAGCCCCAGCATTTT. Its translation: CASSIRTGDYSNQPQHF.

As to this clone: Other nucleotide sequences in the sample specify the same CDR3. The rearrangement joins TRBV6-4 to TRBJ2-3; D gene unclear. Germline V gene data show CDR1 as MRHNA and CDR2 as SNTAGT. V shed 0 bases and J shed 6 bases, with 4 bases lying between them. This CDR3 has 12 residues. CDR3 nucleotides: TGTGCCAGCAGTGACTCCGGCGATACGCAGTATTTT. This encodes CASSDSGDTQYF.

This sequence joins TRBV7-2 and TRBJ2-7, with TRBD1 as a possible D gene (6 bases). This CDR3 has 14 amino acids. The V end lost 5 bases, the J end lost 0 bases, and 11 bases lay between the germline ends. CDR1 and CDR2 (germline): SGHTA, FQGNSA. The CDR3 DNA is TGTGCCAGCAGCGCAGGGGCCTACTCCTACGAGCAGTACTTC. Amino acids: CASSAGAYSYEQYF.

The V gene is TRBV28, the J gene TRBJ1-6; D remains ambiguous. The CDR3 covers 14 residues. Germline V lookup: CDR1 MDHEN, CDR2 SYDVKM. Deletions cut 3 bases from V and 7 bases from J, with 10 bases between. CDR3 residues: CASSFTGGNSPLHF. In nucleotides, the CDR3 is TGTGCCAGCAGTTTCACGGGAGGCAATTCACCCCTCCACTTT.

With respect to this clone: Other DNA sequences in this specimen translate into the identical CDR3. As DNA, the CDR3 is TGTGCCAGCAGTTACGGACAGGGCCCCTACGAGCAGTACTTC. Translation gives CASSYGQGPYEQYF. The rearrangement uses TRBV6-5 and TRBJ2-7; 8 bases are a match to TRBD1. The CDR3 runs to 14 residues. Germline CDR1 is MNHEY and CDR2 is SVGAGI. The trim removed 2 bases at V and 2 bases at J, leaving 2 bases unmatched.

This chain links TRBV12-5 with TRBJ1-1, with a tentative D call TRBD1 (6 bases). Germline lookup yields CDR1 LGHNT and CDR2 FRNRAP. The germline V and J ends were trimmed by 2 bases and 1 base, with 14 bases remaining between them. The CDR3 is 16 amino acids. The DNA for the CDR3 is TGTGCTAGTGGTTTGATACAGGGTCTGCCGAACACTGAAGCTTTCTTT. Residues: CASGLIQGLPNTEAFF.

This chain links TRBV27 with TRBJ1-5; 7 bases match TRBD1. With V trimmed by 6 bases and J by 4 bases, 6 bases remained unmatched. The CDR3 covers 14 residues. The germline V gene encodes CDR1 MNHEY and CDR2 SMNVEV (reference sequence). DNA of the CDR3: TGTGCCAGCAGCCTCGGGACAGCAAATCAGCCCCAGCATTTT. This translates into CASSLGTANQPQHF.

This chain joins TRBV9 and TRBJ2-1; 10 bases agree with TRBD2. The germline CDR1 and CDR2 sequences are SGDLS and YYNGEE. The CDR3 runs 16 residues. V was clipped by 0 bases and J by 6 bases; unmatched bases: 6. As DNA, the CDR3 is TGTGCCAGCAGCGTAGTGGGGACTAGCGTGAGCAATGAGCAGTTCTTC. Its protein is CASSVVGTSVSNEQFF. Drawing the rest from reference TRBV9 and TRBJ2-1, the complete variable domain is DSGVTQTPKHLITATGQRVTLRCSPRSGDLSVYWYQQSLDQGLQFLIQYYNGEERAKGNILERFSAQQFPDLHSELNLSSLELGDSALYFCASSVVGTSVSNEQFFGPGTRLTVL.

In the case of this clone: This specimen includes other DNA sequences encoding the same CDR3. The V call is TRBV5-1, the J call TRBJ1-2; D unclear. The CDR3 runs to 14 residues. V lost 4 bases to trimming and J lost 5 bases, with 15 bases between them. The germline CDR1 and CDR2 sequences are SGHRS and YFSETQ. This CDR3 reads CASSLEGPDYGYTF. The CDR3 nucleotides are TGCGCCAGCAGCCTCGAAGGCCCGGATTATGGCTACACCTTC. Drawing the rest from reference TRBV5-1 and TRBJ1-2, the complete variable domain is KAGVTQTPRYLIKTRGQQVTLSCSPISGHRSVSWYQQTPGQGLQFLFEYFSETQRNKGNFPGRFSGRQFSNSRSEMNVSTLELGDSALYLCASSLEGPDYGYTFGSGTRLTVV.

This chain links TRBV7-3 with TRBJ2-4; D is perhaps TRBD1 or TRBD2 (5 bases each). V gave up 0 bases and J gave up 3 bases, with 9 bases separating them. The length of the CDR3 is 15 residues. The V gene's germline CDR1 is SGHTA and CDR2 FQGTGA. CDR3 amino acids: CASSLTVGDKNIQYF. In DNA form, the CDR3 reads TGTGCCAGCAGCTTAACCGTGGGGGACAAAAACATTCAGTACTTC. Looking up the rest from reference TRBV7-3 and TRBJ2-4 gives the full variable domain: GAGVSQTPSNKVTEKGKYVELRCDPISGHTALYWYRQSLGQGPEFLIYFQGTGAADDSGLPNDRFFAVRPEGSVSTLKIQRTERGDSAVYLCASSLTVGDKNIQYFGAGTRLSVL.

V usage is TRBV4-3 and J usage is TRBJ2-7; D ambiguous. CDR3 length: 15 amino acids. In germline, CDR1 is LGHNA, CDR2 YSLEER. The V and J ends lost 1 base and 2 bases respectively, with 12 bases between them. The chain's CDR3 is CASSQGEQLAYEQYF. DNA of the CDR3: TGCGCCAGCAGCCAAGGGGAACAGCTCGCCTACGAGCAGTACTTC.

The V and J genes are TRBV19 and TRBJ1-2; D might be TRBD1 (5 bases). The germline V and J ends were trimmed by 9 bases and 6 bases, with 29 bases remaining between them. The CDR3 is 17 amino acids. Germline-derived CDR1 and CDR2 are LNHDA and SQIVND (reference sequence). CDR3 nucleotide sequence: TGTGCCAGCGGATCACAGGAGGGCTCCCTACATCAGAATGGCTACACCTTC. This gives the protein CASGSQEGSLHQNGYTF. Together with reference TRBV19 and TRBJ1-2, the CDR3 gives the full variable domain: DGGITQSPKYLFRKEGQNVTLSCEQNLNHDAMYWYRQDPGQGLRLIYYSQIVNDFQKGDIAEGYSVSREKKESFPLTVTSAQKNPTAFYLCASGSQEGSLHQNGYTFGSGTRLTVV.